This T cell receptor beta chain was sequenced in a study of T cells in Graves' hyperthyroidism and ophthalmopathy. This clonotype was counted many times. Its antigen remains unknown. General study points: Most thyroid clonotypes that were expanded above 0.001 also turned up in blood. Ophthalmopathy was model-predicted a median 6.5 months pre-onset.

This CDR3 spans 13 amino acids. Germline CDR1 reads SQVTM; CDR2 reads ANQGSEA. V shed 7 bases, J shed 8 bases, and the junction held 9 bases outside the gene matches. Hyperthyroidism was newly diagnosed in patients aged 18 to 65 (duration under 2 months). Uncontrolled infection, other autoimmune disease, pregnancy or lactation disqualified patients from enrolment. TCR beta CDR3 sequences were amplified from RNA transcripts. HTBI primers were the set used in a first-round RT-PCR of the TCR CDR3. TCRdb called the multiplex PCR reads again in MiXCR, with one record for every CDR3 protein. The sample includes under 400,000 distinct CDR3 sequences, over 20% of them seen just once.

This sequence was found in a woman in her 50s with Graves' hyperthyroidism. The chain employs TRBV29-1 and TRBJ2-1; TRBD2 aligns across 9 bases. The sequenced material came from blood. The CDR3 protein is CSAGLAQVDEQFF. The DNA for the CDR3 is TGCAGCGCTGGACTAGCGCAAGTAGATGAGCAGTTCTTC.